The rows below give T cell receptor beta chains drawn from one sample of a study of shared T cell receptors in the human thymus. Assay: immunoSEQ multiplex PCR; the TCRdb copy retains only in-frame clones and omits some. Of more than 550,000 clones listed, 80% to 90% are singletons. Another study also made use of these data, one on human thymus T cells.

Sequenced sample: thymocytes. These receptors all stem from a girl under two years old with a congenital heart defect. Each CDR3 is given with its conserved first and last residue. A D gene is named only where the DNA matches it firmly. Clone size is shown for a subset of rows, as once, few, many or a class of expanded clone.

D gene	J gene	clone size	V gene	CDR3 protein	CDR3 DNA
TRBD1	TRBJ2-7	once	TRBV7-2	CASSSSGQGYEQYF	TGTGCCAGCAGCTCATCGGGACAGGGCTACGAGCAGTACTTC
-	TRBJ1-5	once	TRBV19	CASRTTSNQPQHF	TGTGCCAGTAGGACAACGAGCAATCAGCCCCAGCATTTT
TRBD1	TRBJ1-6	-	TRBV15	CATSMGTGKYSPLHF	TGTGCCACCAGCATGGGGACAGGGAAGTATTCACCCCTCCACTTT
-	TRBJ1-3	-	TRBV10-3	CAISESVGRESGNTIYF	TGTGCCATCAGTGAGTCGGTTGGGAGGGAATCTGGAAACACCATATATTTT
-	TRBJ2-7	-	TRBV9	CASSPLQGSGEQYF	TGTGCCAGCAGCCCCCTCCAGGGGTCGGGGGAGCAGTACTTC
-	TRBJ2-5	-	TRBV9	CASSARGTAVDQYF	TGTGCCAGCAGCGCTAGGGGGACGGCGGTGGACCAGTACTTC
-	TRBJ1-1	-	TRBV5-6	CASRWGENTEAFF	TGTGCCAGCCGCTGGGGGGAGAACACTGAAGCTTTCTTT
-	TRBJ1-1	-	TRBV9	CASSPVPTENTEAFF	TGTGCCAGCAGCCCCGTCCCGACTGAGAACACTGAAGCTTTCTTT
TRBD1	TRBJ2-5	-	TRBV7-9	CASSLGTGSCETQYF	TGTGCCAGCAGCTTAGGGACAGGGAGCTGTGAGACCCAGTACTTC
TRBD1	TRBJ2-7	-	TRBV27	CASSLSGGQGANEQYF	TGTGCCAGCAGTTTATCGGGGGGACAGGGGGCGAACGAGCAGTACTTC
-	TRBJ1-6	-	TRBV6-4	CASRTGGGSPLHF	TGTGCCAGCCGGACCGGAGGAGGTTCACCCCTCCACTTT
TRBD2	TRBJ2-1	-	TRBV27	CASMASSGGPHEQFF	TGTGCCAGCATGGCTTCTAGCGGGGGGCCTCATGAGCAGTTCTTC
-	TRBJ2-5	-	TRBV5-1	CASSLDGLAHVWAQETQYF	TGCGCCAGCAGCTTGGATGGGTTGGCCCATGTTTGGGCCCAAGAGACCCAGTACTTC
-	TRBJ2-2	-	TRBV27	CASSPLYPRGSTGELFF	TGTGCCAGCAGTCCCCTATACCCTCGAGGGTCCACCGGGGAGCTGTTTTTT
-	TRBJ1-5	-	TRBV7-2	CASSLFGYTGSNQPQHF	TGTGCCAGCAGCTTATTCGGGTATACAGGTAGCAATCAGCCCCAGCATTTT
-	TRBJ1-6	-	TRBV10-1	CASRIVHRRTYNSPLHF	TGCGCCAGCAGAATTGTACATAGGAGGACCTATAATTCACCCCTCCACTTT
-	TRBJ2-7	-	TRBV13	CASSLCKGRAWDSWCEQYF	TGTGCCAGCAGCTTGTGTAAGGGACGGGCCTGGGACTCGTGGTGCGAGCAGTACTTC
-	TRBJ2-6	-	TRBV30	CAWQCHRVSGANVLTF	TGTGCCTGGCAATGCCACAGGGTTTCTGGGGCCAACGTCCTGACTTTC
-	TRBJ1-3	-	TRBV6-5	CASSVGTGNTIYF	TGTGCCAGCTCCGTGGGCACTGGAAACACCATATATTTT
-	TRBJ1-6	-	TRBV7-8	CASIGGTAKNSPLHF	TGTGCCAGCATCGGCGGGACTGCCAAAAATTCACCCCTCCACTTT
TRBD1	TRBJ1-2	-	TRBV29-1	CSVDKTGGDGGYTF	TGCAGCGTTGATAAGACAGGGGGCGACGGTGGCTACACCTTC
TRBD1	TRBJ2-1	-	TRBV5-3	CARSEPKQGSNEQFF	TGTGCCAGAAGCGAACCTAAACAGGGGTCTAATGAGCAGTTCTTC
TRBD1	TRBJ1-1	few	TRBV19	CASRHGQGWPEAFF	TGTGCCAGTAGACACGGACAGGGATGGCCTGAAGCTTTCTTT
TRBD1	TRBJ1-2	few	TRBV14	CASSQGRGDRGRDYGYTF	TGTGCCAGCAGCCAAGGTCGAGGGGACAGGGGACGTGACTATGGCTACACCTTC
TRBD1	TRBJ2-7	-	TRBV6-1	CAISFGTGSSYEQYF	TGTGCCATCTCTTTTGGGACAGGGAGTTCCTACGAGCAGTACTTC
-	TRBJ2-1	once	TRBV11-3	CAGSLGLIPYNEQFF	TGTGCCGGCAGCTTAGGACTGATCCCCTACAATGAGCAGTTCTTC
-	TRBJ1-2	-	TRBV27	CASSSHYGYTF	TGTGCCAGCAGTTCTCACTATGGCTACACCTTC
TRBD1	TRBJ1-5	-	TRBV28	CASSLYRGRNSNQPQHF	TGTGCCAGCAGTCTGTACAGGGGGCGAAATAGCAATCAGCCCCAGCATTTT
-	TRBJ1-2	once	TRBV10-2	CASSDRNGDYGYTF	TGCGCCAGCAGTGATCGGAACGGAGACTATGGCTACACCTTC
TRBD2	TRBJ2-7	few	TRBV29-1	CSVARGVGLAGGISYEQYF	TGCAGCGTTGCGCGTGGTGTCGGACTAGCGGGGGGGATATCCTACGAGCAGTACTTC
-	TRBJ1-2	-	TRBV29-1	CSVEDLAGPTNYGYTF	TGCAGCGTTGAAGATCTGGCGGGCCCGACTAACTATGGCTACACCTTC
-	TRBJ2-5	-	TRBV14	CASSPPGKVGQETQYF	TGTGCCAGCAGCCCACCAGGGAAAGTGGGACAAGAGACCCAGTACTTC
TRBD1	TRBJ1-1	once	TRBV6-1	CASSEVKGACTEAFF	TGTGCCAGCAGTGAAGTAAAGGGGGCGTGCACTGAAGCTTTCTTT
-	TRBJ2-3	-	TRBV6-1	CASSRGNRGTQYF	TGTGCCAGCAGTCGGGGGAACAGGGGAACGCAGTATTTT
TRBD1	TRBJ2-7	-	TRBV11-1	CASNDPKGAVRSYEQYF	TGTGCCAGCAACGATCCAAAGGGGGCCGTGCGGTCCTACGAGCAGTACTTC
TRBD1	TRBJ1-1	-	TRBV11-2	CASSKTGQGSDTEAFF	TGTGCCAGCAGTAAGACCGGACAGGGGTCCGACACTGAAGCTTTCTTT
-	TRBJ1-5	-	TRBV4-1	CASSQDERDQPQHF	TGCGCCAGCAGCCAAGATGAAAGAGATCAGCCCCAGCATTTT
-	TRBJ2-2	-	TRBV25-1	CASQGTGELFF	TGTGCCAGCCAGGGTACCGGGGAGCTGTTTTTT
-	TRBJ1-2	-	TRBV18	CASFSPAGNYGYTF	TGTGCCAGCTTCTCCCCGGCAGGGAACTATGGCTACACCTTC
TRBD2	TRBJ2-5	once	TRBV4-1	CASSQKLAGEGETQYF	TGCGCCAGCAGCCAAAAACTAGCGGGGGAGGGAGAGACCCAGTACTTC